This T cell receptor beta chain was observed in a study of control samples from healthy donors and cancer patients. Trimming took 1 base from V and 7 from J, leaving 11 bases between them. Looked up from germline, CDR1 is MNHNS and CDR2 is SASEGT. There are 14 residues in the CDR3. TCRdb's copy holds only in-frame clones and misses some; the assay was immunoSEQ multiplex PCR. Of about 120,000 clones listed, around 91% are singletons. The sample consisted of PBMCs. The origin of this receptor is a woman aged 45-60 years with colorectal cancer. The chain employs TRBV6-1 and TRBJ1-5; no definite D call. The CDR3, as DNA: TGTGCCAGCAGTGAAGATTTGGGGATACAGCCCCAGCATTTT. It codes for CASSEDLGIQPQHF.